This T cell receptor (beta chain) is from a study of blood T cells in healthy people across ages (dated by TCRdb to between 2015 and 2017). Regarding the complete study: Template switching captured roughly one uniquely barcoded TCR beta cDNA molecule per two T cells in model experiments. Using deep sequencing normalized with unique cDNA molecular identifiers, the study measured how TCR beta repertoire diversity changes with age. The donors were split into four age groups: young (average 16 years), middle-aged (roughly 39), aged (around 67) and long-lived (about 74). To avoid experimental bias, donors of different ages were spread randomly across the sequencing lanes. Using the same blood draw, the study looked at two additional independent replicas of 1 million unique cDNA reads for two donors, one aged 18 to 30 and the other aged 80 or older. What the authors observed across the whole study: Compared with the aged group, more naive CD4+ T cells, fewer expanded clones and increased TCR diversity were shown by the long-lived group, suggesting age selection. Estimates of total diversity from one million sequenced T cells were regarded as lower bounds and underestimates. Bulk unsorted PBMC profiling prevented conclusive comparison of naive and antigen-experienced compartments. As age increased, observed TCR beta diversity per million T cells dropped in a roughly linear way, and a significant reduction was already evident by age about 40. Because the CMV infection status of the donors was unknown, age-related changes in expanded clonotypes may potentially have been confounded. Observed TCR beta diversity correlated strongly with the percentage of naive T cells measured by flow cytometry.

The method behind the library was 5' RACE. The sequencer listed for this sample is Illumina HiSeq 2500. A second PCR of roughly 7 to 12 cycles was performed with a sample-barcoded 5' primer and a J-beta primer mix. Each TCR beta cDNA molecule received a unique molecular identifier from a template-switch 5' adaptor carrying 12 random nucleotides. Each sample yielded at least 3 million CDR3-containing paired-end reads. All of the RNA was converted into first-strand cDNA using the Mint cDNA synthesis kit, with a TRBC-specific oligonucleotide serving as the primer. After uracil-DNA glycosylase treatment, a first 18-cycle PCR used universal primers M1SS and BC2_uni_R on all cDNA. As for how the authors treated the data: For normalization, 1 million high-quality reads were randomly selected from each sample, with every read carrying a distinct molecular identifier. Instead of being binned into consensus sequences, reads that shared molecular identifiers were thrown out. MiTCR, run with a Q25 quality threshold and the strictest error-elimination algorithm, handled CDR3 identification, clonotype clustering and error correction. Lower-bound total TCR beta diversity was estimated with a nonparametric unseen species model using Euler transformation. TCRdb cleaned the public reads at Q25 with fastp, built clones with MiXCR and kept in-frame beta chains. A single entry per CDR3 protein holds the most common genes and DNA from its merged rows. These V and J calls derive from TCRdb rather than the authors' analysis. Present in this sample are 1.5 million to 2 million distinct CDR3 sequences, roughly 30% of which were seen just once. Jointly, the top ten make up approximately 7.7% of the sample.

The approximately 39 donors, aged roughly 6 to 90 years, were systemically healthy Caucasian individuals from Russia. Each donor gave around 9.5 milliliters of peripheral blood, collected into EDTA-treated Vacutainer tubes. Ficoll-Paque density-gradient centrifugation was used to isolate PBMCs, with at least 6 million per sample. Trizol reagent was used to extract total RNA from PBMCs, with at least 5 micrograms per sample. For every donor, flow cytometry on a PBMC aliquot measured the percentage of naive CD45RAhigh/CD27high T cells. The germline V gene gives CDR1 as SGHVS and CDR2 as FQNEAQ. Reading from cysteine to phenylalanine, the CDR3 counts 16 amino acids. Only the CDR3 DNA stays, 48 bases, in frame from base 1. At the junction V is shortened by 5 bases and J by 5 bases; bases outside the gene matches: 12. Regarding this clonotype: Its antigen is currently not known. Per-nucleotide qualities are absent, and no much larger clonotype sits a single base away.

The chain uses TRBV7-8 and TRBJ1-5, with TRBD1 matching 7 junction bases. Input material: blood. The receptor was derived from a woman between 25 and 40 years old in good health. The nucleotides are TGTGCCAGCAGCCCAAGCCCCAGGACAGGATATCAGCCCCAGCATTTT. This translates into CASSPSPRTGYQPQHF. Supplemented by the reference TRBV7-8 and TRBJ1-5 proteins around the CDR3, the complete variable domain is GAGVSQSPRYKVAKRGQDVALRCDPISGHVSLFWYQQALGQGPEFLTYFQNEAQLDKSGLPSDRFFAERPEGSVSTLKIQRTQQEDSAVYLCASSPSPRTGYQPQHFGDGTRLSIL.